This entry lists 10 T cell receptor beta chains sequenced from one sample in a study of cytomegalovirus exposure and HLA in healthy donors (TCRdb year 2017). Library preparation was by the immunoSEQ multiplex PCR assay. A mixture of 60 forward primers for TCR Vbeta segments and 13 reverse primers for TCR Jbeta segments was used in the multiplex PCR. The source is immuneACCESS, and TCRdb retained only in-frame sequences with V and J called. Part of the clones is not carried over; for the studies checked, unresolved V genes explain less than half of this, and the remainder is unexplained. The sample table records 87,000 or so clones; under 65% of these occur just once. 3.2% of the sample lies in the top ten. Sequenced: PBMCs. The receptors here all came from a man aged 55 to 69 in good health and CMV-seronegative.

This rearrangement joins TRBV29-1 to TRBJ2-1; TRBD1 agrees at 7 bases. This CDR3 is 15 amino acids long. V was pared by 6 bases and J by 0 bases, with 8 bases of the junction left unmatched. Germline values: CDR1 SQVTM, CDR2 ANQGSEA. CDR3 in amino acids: CSVGAWDSSYNEQFF. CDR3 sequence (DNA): TGCAGCGTCGGGGCTTGGGACAGCTCCTACAATGAGCAGTTCTTC.

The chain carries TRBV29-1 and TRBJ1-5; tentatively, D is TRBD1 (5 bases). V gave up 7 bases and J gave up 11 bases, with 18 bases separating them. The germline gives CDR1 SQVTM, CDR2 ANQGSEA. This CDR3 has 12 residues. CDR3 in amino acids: CSADRWIVAQHF. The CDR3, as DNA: TGCAGCGCCGACAGATGGATAGTGGCCCAGCATTTT. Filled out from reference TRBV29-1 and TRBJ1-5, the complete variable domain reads SAVISQKPSRDICQRGTSLTIQCQVDSQVTMMFWYRQQPGQSLTLIATANQGSEATYESGFVIDKFPISRPNLTFSTLTVSNMSPEDSSIYLCSADRWIVAQHFGDGTRLSIL.

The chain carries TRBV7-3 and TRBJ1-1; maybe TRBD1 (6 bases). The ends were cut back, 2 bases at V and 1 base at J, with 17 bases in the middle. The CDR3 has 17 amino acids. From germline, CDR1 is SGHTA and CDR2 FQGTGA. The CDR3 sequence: CASSLDGGGTKNTEAFF. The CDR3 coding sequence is TGTGCCAGCAGCTTAGATGGCGGGGGGACAAAGAACACTGAAGCTTTCTTT.

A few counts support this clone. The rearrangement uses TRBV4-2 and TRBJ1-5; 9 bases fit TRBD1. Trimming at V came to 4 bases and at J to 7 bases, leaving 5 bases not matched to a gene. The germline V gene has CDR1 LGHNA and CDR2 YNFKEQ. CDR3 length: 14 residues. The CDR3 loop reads CASSLTGGDQPQHF. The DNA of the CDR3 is TGTGCCAGCAGCCTGACAGGGGGAGACCAGCCCCAGCATTTT.

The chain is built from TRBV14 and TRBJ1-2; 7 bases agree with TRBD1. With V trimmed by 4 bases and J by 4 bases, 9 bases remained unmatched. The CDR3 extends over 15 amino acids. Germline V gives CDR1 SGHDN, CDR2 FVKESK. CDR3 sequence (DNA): TGTGCCAGCAGCCGACAAAATGACAGGGTCTATGGCTACACCTTC. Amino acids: CASSRQNDRVYGYTF.

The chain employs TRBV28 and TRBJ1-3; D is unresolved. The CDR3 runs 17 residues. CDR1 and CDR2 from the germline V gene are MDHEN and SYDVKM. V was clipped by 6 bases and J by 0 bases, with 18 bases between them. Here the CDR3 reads CASSPLGETPSGNTIYF. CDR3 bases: TGTGCCAGCAGCCCCCTCGGGGAGACCCCCTCTGGAAACACCATATATTTT. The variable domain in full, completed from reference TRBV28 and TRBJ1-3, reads DVKVTQSSRYLVKRTGEKVFLECVQDMDHENMFWYRQDPGLGLRLIYFSYDVKMKEKGDIPEGYSVSREKKERFSLILESASTNQTSMYLCASSPLGETPSGNTIYFGEGSWLTVV.

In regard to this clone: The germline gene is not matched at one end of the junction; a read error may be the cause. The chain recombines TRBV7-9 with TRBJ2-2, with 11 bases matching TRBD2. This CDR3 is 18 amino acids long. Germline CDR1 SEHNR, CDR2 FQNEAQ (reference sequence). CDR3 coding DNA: TGTTCCAGCAGCTTCCTAGCGGGAGGAGGCGCGAACACCGGGGAGCTGTTTTTT. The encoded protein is CSSSFLAGGGANTGELFF.

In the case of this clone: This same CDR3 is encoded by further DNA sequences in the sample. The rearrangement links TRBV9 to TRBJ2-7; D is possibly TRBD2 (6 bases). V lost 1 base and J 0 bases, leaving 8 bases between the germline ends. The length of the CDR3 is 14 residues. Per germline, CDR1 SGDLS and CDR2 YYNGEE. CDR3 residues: CASSVTGDSYEQYF. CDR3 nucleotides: TGTGCCAGCAGCGTAACGGGAGACTCCTACGAGCAGTACTTC. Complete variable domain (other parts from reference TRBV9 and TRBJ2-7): DSGVTQTPKHLITATGQRVTLRCSPRSGDLSVYWYQQSLDQGLQFLIQYYNGEERAKGNILERFSAQQFPDLHSELNLSSLELGDSALYFCASSVTGDSYEQYFGPGTRLTVT.

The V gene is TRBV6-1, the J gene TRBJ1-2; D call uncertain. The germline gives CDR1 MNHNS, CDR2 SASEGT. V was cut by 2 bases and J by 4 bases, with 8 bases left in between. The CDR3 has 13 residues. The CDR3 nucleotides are TGTGCCAGCAGTGAATTTAGGAGCTATGGCTACACCTTC. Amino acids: CASSEFRSYGYTF.

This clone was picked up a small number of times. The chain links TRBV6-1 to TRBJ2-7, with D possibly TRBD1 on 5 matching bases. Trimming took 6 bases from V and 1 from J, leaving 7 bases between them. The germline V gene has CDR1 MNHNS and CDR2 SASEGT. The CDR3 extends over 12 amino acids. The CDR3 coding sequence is TGTGCCAGCAGCACAGGATCCTACGAGCAGTACTTC. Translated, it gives CASSTGSYEQYF.